This TCR beta chain was sequenced for a study of blood T cell repertoires in COVID-19. Across the whole study: PBMCs, B-cell-depleted T cells, or T cells were the source of the cDNA or gDNA that made up the material.

The table came from immunoSEQ multiplex PCR; TCRdb's copy has only in-frame clones and leaves some out. The sample gives roughly 120,000 clones, about nine tenths of which show up once; roughly 3.7% is in the top ten. This CDR3 is built from 13 residues. Germline V CDR1 and CDR2: SGHDT, YYEEEE. The junction had 5 bases not matched to a gene; V was cut back by 4 bases and J by 5 bases. Input material: peripheral blood. V gene TRBV5-6 combines with J gene TRBJ1-2, with TRBD1 matching 7 bases. The receptor was derived from a man aged 50 to 60 with active COVID-19. The CDR3 region has the DNA TGTGCCAGCAGCCCTGCAGGGGGTTATGGCTACACCTTC. This sequence encodes CASSPAGGYGYTF. Variable domain in full (rest from reference TRBV5-6 and TRBJ1-2): DAGVTQSPTHLIKTRGQQVTLRCSPKSGHDTVSWYQQALGQGPQFIFQYYEEEERQRGNFPDRFSGHQFPNYSSELNVNALLLGDSALYLCASSPAGGYGYTFGSGTRLTVV.